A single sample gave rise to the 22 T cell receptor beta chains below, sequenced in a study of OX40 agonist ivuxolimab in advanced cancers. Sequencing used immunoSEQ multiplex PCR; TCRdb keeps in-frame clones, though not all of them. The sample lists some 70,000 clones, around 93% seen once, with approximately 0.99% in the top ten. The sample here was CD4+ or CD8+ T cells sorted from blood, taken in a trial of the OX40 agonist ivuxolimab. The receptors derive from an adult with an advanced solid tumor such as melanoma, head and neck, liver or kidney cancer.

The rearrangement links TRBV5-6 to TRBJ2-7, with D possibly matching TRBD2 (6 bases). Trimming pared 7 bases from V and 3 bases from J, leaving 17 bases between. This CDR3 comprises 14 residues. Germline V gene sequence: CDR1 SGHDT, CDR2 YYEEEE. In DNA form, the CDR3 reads TGTGCCAGCGGCGACCCAAGGGGAGGCTACGAGCAGTACTTC. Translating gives CASGDPRGGYEQYF.

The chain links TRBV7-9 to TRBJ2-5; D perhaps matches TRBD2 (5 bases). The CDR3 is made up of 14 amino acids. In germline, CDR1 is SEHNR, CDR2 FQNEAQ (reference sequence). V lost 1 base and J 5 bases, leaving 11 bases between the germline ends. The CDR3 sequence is CASSLGVSDETQYF. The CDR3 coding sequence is TGTGCCAGCAGCTTAGGCGTTAGCGATGAGACCCAGTACTTC.

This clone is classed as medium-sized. CDR3 amino acids: CASSTQQGTNQPQHF. The DNA for the CDR3 is TGTGCCAGTAGTACTCAACAGGGGACAAATCAGCCCCAGCATTTT. The chain employs TRBV19 and TRBJ1-5; TRBD1 matches at 7 bases. This CDR3 region has 15 residues. CDR1 is LNHDA, CDR2 SQIVND, per germline (reference sequence). Unmatched junction bases numbered 7, after V lost 4 bases and J lost 4 bases.

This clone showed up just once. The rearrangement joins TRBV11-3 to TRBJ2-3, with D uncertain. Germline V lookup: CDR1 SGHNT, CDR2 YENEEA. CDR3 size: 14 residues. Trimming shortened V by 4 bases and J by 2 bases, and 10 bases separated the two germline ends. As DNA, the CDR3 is TGTGCCAGCAGCTCCCCGGTTAACACAGATACGCAGTATTTT. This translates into CASSSPVNTDTQYF.

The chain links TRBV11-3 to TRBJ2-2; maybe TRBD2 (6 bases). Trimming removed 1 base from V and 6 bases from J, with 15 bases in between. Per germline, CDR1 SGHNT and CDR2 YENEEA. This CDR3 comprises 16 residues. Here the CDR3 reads CASSLVPGDDAGELFF. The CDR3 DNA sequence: TGTGCCAGCAGCTTAGTCCCGGGAGATGACGCCGGGGAGCTGTTTTTT.

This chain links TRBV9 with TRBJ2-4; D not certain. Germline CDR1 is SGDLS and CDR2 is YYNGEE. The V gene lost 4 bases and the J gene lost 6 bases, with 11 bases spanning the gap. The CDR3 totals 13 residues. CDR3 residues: CASSPGPGNIQYF. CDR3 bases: TGTGCCAGCAGCCCCGGGCCGGGAAACATTCAGTACTTC.

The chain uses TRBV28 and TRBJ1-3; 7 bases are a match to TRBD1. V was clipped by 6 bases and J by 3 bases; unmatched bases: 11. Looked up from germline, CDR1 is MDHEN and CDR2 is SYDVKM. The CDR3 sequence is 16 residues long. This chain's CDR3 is CASSLRGGGNGNTIYF. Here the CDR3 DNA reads TGTGCCAGCAGCCTCAGGGGGGGAGGGAATGGAAACACCATATATTTT.

CDR3 amino acids: CASKGGTQETQYF. For the CDR3, the DNA is TGTGCCAGCAAGGGGGGGACCCAAGAGACCCAGTACTTC. This chain connects TRBV2 to TRBJ2-5; D possibly corresponds to TRBD2 (7 bases). Germline CDR1 SNHLY, CDR2 FYNNEI. V lost 7 bases to trimming and J lost 1 base, with 10 bases between them. The CDR3 is made up of 13 amino acids. Variable domain in full (rest from reference TRBV2 and TRBJ2-5): EPEVTQTPSHQVTQMGQEVILRCVPISNHLYFYWYRQILGQKVEFLVSFYNNEISEKSEIFDDQFSVERPDGSNFTLKIRSTKLEDSAMYFCASKGGTQETQYFGPGTRLLVL.

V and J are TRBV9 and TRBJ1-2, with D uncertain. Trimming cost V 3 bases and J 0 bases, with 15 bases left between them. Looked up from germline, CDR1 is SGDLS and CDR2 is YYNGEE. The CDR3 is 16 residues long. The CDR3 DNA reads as TGTGCCAGCAGCGGAGGTAGGGTTAAGGCTAACTATGGCTACACCTTC. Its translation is CASSGGRVKANYGYTF.

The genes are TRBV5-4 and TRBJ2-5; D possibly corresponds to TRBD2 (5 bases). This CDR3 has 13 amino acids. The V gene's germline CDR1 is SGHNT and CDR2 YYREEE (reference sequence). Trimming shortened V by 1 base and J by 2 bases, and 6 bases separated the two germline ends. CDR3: CASSLRGQETQYF. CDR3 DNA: TGTGCCAGCAGCTTGCGGGGACAAGAGACCCAGTACTTC.

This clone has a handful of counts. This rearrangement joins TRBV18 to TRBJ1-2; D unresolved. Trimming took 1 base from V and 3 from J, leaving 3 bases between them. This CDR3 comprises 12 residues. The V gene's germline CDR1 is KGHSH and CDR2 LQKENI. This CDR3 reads CASSPQDYGYTF. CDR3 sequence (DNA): TGTGCCAGCTCACCACAAGACTATGGCTACACCTTC. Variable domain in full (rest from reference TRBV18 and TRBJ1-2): NAGVMQNPRHLVRRRGQEARLRCSPMKGHSHVYWYRQLPEEGLKFMVYLQKENIIDESGMPKERFSAEFPKEGPSILRIQQVVRGDSAAYFCASSPQDYGYTFGSGTRLTVV.

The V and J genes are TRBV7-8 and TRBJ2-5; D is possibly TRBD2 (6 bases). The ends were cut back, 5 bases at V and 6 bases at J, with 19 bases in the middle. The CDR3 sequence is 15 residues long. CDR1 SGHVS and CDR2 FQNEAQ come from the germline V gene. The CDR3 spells CASSLFSGTDQTQYF. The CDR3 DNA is TGTGCCAGCAGCCTCTTTTCCGGGACTGACCAGACCCAGTACTTC.

CDR3 DNA sequence: TGCGCCAGCAGCCAAGAATGGGGGCGTAACACTGAAGCTTTCTTT. It specifies CASSQEWGRNTEAFF. The chain uses TRBV4-1 and TRBJ1-1, with D perhaps TRBD1 (6 bases). The CDR3 extends over 15 amino acids. The V gene lost 0 bases and the J gene lost 2 bases, with 10 bases spanning the gap. From germline, CDR1 is MGHRA and CDR2 YSYEKL.

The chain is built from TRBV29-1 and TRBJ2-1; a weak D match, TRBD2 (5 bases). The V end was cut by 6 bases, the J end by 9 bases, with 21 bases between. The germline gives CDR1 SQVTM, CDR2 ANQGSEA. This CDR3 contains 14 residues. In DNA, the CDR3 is TGCAGCGTCGACCGAGCCCTCTTTGGAGGTGAGCAGTTCTTC. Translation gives CSVDRALFGGEQFF.

The CDR3 here is CASSPGLAENNEQFF. The CDR3 region has the DNA TGTGCCAGCTCACCGGGACTAGCGGAGAACAATGAGCAGTTCTTC. This chain uses TRBV18 with TRBJ2-1; 11 bases align to TRBD2. From germline, CDR1 is KGHSH and CDR2 LQKENI. This CDR3 contains 15 residues. Trimming cost V 3 bases and J 5 bases; bases outside gene matches: 3.

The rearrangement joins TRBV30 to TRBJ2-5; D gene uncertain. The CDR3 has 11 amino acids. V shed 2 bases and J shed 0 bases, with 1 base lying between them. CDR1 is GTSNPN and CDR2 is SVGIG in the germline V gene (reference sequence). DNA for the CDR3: TGTGCCTGGAGTAACCAAGAGACCCAGTACTTC. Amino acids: CAWSNQETQYF.

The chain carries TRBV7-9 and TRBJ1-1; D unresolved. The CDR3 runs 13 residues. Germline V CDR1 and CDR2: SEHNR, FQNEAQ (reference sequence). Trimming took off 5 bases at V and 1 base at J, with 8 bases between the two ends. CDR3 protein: CASSPSGNTEAFF. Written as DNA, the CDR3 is TGTGCCAGCAGCCCCAGCGGGAACACTGAAGCTTTCTTT.

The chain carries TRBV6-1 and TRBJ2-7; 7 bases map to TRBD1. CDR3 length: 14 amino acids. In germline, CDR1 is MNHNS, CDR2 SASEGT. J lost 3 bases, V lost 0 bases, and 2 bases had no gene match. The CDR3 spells CASSEAGTDYEQYF. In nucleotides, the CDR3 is TGTGCCAGCAGTGAAGCAGGGACAGACTACGAGCAGTACTTC.

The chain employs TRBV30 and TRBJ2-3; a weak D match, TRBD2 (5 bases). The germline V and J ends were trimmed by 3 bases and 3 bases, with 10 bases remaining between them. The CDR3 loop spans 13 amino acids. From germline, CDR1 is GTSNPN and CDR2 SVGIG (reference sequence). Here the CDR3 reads CAWSEGVTDTQYF. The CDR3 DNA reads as TGTGCCTGGAGCGAGGGTGTTACAGATACGCAGTATTTT.

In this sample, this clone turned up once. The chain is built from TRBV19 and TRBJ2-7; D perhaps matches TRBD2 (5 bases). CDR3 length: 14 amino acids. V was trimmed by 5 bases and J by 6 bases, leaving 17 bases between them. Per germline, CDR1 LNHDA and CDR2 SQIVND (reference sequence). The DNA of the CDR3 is TGTGCCAGTAGTTCCCCGGGCGGGTGGATCGAGCAGTACTTC. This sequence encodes CASSSPGGWIEQYF.

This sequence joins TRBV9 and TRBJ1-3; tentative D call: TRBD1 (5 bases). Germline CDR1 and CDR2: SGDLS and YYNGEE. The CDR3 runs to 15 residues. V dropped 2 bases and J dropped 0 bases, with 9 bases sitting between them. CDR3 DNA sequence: TGTGCCAGCAGCGTCGGGACGGACTCTGGAAACACCATATATTTT. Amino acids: CASSVGTDSGNTIYF.

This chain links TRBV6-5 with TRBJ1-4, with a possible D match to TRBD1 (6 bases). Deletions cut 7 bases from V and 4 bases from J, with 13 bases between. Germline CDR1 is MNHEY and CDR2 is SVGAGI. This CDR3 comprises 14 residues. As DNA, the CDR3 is TGTGCCAGCACCAAGAGACAGGATAATGAAAAACTGTTTTTT. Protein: CASTKRQDNEKLFF.